The 9 T cell receptor beta chains listed next were all sequenced from one sample in a study of blood T cell repertoires in COVID-19. TCRdb's copy holds only in-frame clones and misses some; the assay was immunoSEQ multiplex PCR. The sample yields 150,000 to 200,000 clones, approximately 88% seen once. The sample comprised PBMCs or T cells enriched from blood (not recorded which). These receptors all come from a woman aged 55-70 years who had recovered from COVID-19.

The V call is TRBV5-1, the J call TRBJ1-1; 12 nucleotides match TRBD1. This CDR3 contains 18 residues. In germline, CDR1 is SGHRS, CDR2 YFSETQ. Unmatched junction bases numbered 11, after V lost 0 bases and J lost 5 bases. The CDR3 is CASSLVGVGQGAGTEAFF. For the CDR3, the DNA is TGCGCCAGCAGCTTGGTTGGCGTGGGACAGGGGGCGGGAACTGAAGCTTTCTTT.

The chain links TRBV3-1 (or the pseudogene TRBV3-2) to TRBJ2-1; D is possibly TRBD2 (5 bases). CDR3 size: 15 residues. The germline V gene has CDR1 LGHDT and CDR2 YNNKEL (reference sequence). V lost 0 bases to trimming and J lost 5 bases, with 11 bases between them. CDR3: CASSQDSARDNEQFF. The CDR3, as DNA: TGTGCCAGCAGCCAAGATTCTGCGCGGGACAATGAGCAGTTCTTC.

The chain has TRBV24-1 and TRBJ2-1; D possibly corresponds to TRBD2 (5 bases). The V gene lost 6 bases and the J gene lost 2 bases, with 13 bases spanning the gap. CDR3 length: 15 amino acids. Germline CDR1 reads KGHDR; CDR2 reads SFDVKD. CDR3 DNA sequence: TGTGCCACCAGTCTTGGGCTAGCAACCTACAATGAGCAGTTCTTC. Translated, it gives CATSLGLATYNEQFF.

The chain carries TRBV5-1 and TRBJ1-4, with unresolved D. There are 14 residues in the CDR3. With 4 bases removed from V and 8 bases from J, the gap between germline ends came to 15 bases. Germline CDR1 and CDR2: SGHRS and YFSETQ. The CDR3, as DNA: TGCGCCAGCAGCCTCCGGGAAATGGGAGAAAAACTGTTTTTT. This sequence encodes CASSLREMGEKLFF.

V usage is TRBV7-2 and J usage is TRBJ2-2; weak D call: TRBD2 (5 bases). Trimming left V 2 bases short and J 6 bases short, with 10 bases between. The CDR3 sequence is 14 residues long. Germline assignment: CDR1 SGHTA and CDR2 FQGNSA. The CDR3 reads CASSLNPRAGELFF. In DNA form, the CDR3 reads TGTGCCAGCAGCTTAAACCCGAGGGCCGGGGAGCTGTTTTTT.

V and J are TRBV5-6 and TRBJ2-7; 9 positions match TRBD1. This CDR3 comprises 14 residues. J gave up 5 bases and V 2 bases, and 5 bases lay outside the gene matches. Germline V CDR1 and CDR2: SGHDT, YYEEEE. The CDR3 DNA reads TGTGCCAGCAGCTTCGGGGACAGGGTCGACGAGCAGTACTTC. Its protein product is CASSFGDRVDEQYF. The complete variable domain, with remaining parts taken from reference TRBV5-6 and TRBJ2-7, reads DAGVTQSPTHLIKTRGQQVTLRCSPKSGHDTVSWYQQALGQGPQFIFQYYEEEERQRGNFPDRFSGHQFPNYSSELNVNALLLGDSALYLCASSFGDRVDEQYFGPGTRLTVT.

The chain uses TRBV3-1 (or the pseudogene TRBV3-2) and TRBJ1-1; D possibly corresponds to TRBD1 (5 bases). In germline, CDR1 is LGHDT, CDR2 YNNKEL (reference sequence). CDR3 length equals 13 residues. Trimming shortened V by 2 bases and J by 6 bases, and 10 bases separated the two germline ends. Here the CDR3 DNA reads TGTGCCAGCAGCCAACCGCAGGGCTCTGAAGCTTTCTTT. Residues: CASSQPQGSEAFF.

The chain carries TRBV30 and TRBJ2-5; D gene uncertain. The CDR3 is 14 residues long. Germline V gene sequence: CDR1 GTSNPN, CDR2 SVGIG (reference sequence). V lost 0 bases, J lost 4 bases, and 12 bases lay in between. The CDR3 nucleotides read TGTGCCTGGAGTGTACGGCTAGGCGCAGAGACCCAGTACTTC. It specifies CAWSVRLGAETQYF. The whole variable domain, remainder taken from reference TRBV30 and TRBJ2-5, is SQTIHQWPATLVQPVGSPLSLECTVEGTSNPNLYWYRQAAGRGLQLLFYSVGIGQISSEVPQNLSASRPQDRQFILSSKKLLLSDSGFYLCAWSVRLGAETQYFGPGTRLLVL.

The V call is TRBV3-1 (or the pseudogene TRBV3-2), the J call TRBJ2-7, with D unclear. This CDR3 spans 19 amino acids. V lost 1 base to trimming and J lost 3 bases, with 25 bases between them. The V gene's germline CDR1 is LGHDT and CDR2 YNNKEL (reference sequence). CDR3 protein: CASSQVRGSALTKLYEQYF. The CDR3 nucleotides are TGTGCCAGCAGCCAAGTCCGTGGCAGCGCACTTACAAAGCTCTACGAGCAGTACTTC.